This entry concerns a single T cell receptor beta chain. Germline-derived CDR1 and CDR2 are SGHDT and YYEEEE. This CDR3 contains 13 residues. The germline V and J ends were trimmed by 0 bases and 6 bases, with 10 bases remaining between them. The data derive from a study of blood T cell repertoires in COVID-19. On the study more broadly: Acute-phase and convalescent COVID-19 samples originated in the United States, Italy and Spain. The cDNA or gDNA used as material had been derived from T cells, B-cell-depleted T cells, or PBMCs.

The table came from immunoSEQ multiplex PCR; TCRdb's copy has only in-frame clones and leaves some out. The repertoire holds 150,000 to 200,000 clones, with around nine tenths as singletons. This receptor was obtained from a man younger than 35 with active or convalescent COVID-19. The chain has TRBV5-6 and TRBJ2-7, with a possible D match to TRBD2 (5 bases). Sequenced: peripheral blood. The CDR3 loop reads CASSLERVGEQYV. CDR3 nucleotide sequence: TGTGCCAGCAGCTTGGAGAGGGTAGGCGAGCAGTACGTC.